This passage covers 22 T cell receptor beta chains from one sample sequenced in a study of a mutant IDH1 vaccine in newly diagnosed glioma. Sequenced by immunoSEQ multiplex PCR; TCRdb stores in-frame clones only, minus some. The table lists over 50,000 clones, approximately 90% of them singletons, with around 4.4% in the top ten. Time point given: week 5, during vaccination. What each vaccine dose contained was 300 ug of mutant IDH1 20-mer peptide, accompanied by topical imiquimod. Antigens of these TCRs are unknown. The sample here was PBMCs, taken from a glioma patient whose treatment included an IDH1 peptide vaccine. All receptors come from a woman aged 40-49 years with glioma.

This sequence joins TRBV6-5 and TRBJ2-7; maybe TRBD1 (6 bases). This CDR3 contains 14 residues. Germline lookup yields CDR1 MNHEY and CDR2 SVGAGI. The V and J ends lost 6 bases and 0 bases respectively, with 12 bases between them. CDR3 protein: CASRSTGDSYEQYF. CDR3 nucleotides: TGTGCCAGCAGGTCGACAGGCGACTCCTACGAGCAGTACTTC.

The CDR3 DNA reads TGCGCCAGCAGCCAGTTCGGGACAGGGGGTGAAAAACTGTTTTTT. It specifies CASSQFGTGGEKLFF. This chain links TRBV4-3 with TRBJ1-4; 11 positions match TRBD1. The CDR3 runs 15 residues. V shed 3 bases, J shed 7 bases, and the junction held 4 bases outside the gene matches. Germline V gene data show CDR1 as LGHNA and CDR2 as YSLEER.

The genes are TRBV7-8 and TRBJ2-3, with no clear D. Trimming pared 8 bases from V and 2 bases from J, leaving 26 bases between. The germline V gene has CDR1 SGHVS and CDR2 FQNEAQ. The CDR3 has 18 amino acids. CDR3 DNA: TGTGCCAGCCTCCCTCCCCTGAGGTCCCGAAAGGCCACAGATACGCAGTATTTT. It yields the protein CASLPPLRSRKATDTQYF.

V is TRBV4-1 and J is TRBJ2-7, with D unclear. Germline CDR1 and CDR2: MGHRA and YSYEKL. CDR3 length equals 16 residues. The V gene lost 0 bases and the J gene lost 3 bases, with 15 bases spanning the gap. CDR3 in DNA: TGCGCCAGCAGCCAAGAAGGCGATAGCAGATACTACGAGCAGTACTTC. Protein: CASSQEGDSRYYEQYF.

J is TRBJ1-5 and V is TRBV11-2; TRBD1 is a possible D gene (6 bases). Germline V CDR1 and CDR2: SGHAT, FQNNGV. V was clipped by 6 bases and J by 7 bases, with 10 bases between them. The CDR3 extends over 12 amino acids. CDR3 region: CASSLTGQPQHF. In nucleotides, the CDR3 is TGTGCCAGCAGTCTGACAGGCCAGCCCCAGCATTTT.

The V gene is TRBV2, the J gene TRBJ1-1; D not resolved. CDR3 length: 12 residues. Trimming cost V 6 bases and J 6 bases, with 11 bases left between them. Per the germline V gene, CDR1 is SNHLY and CDR2 is FYNNEI. The CDR3 region is CASSWGVPEAFF. CDR3 coding DNA: TGTGCCAGCAGCTGGGGAGTGCCTGAAGCTTTCTTT.

The rearrangement uses TRBV6-1 and TRBJ1-1, with TRBD1 matching 11 bases. CDR3 length: 14 residues. Trimming cost V 3 bases and J 4 bases; bases outside gene matches: 1. From germline, CDR1 is MNHNS and CDR2 SASEGT. CDR3 nucleotides: TGTGCCAGCAGTGAGGGACAGGGGGTCACTGAAGCTTTCTTT. The encoded protein is CASSEGQGVTEAFF.

The chain couples TRBV29-1 to TRBJ2-1; 16 positions agree with TRBD2. J was trimmed by 8 bases and V by 7 bases; bases with no gene match: 17. Germline loops: CDR1 SQVTM, CDR2 ANQGSEA. The CDR3 sequence is 18 residues long. The DNA of the CDR3 is TGCAGCGCTCCGCGAGGGGGGACTAGCGGGAGGGCCTGGGATGAGCAGTTCTTC. This gives the protein CSAPRGGTSGRAWDEQFF.

The V and J genes are TRBV5-1 and TRBJ2-1, with D possibly TRBD2 on 6 matching bases. The CDR3 loop spans 14 amino acids. Trimming stripped 0 bases from V and 7 bases from J, with 11 bases between. The V gene's germline CDR1 is SGHRS and CDR2 YFSETQ. In DNA, the CDR3 is TGCGCCAGCAGCTTGGTGGCGGGGAAAAATGAGCAGTTCTTC. Residues: CASSLVAGKNEQFF.

The chain is built from TRBV2 and TRBJ2-5; TRBD2 aligns across 10 bases. The germline gives CDR1 SNHLY, CDR2 FYNNEI. The CDR3 covers 15 residues. Trimming at V came to 6 bases and at J to 1 base, leaving 5 bases not matched to a gene. The CDR3 protein is CASRNRTSGQETQYF. CDR3 sequence (DNA): TGTGCCAGCAGAAACCGGACTAGCGGCCAAGAGACCCAGTACTTC.

The CDR3 nucleotides are TGCGCCAGCGGGGCTAGCACAGATACGCAGTATTTT. Residues: CASGASTDTQYF. The rearrangement joins TRBV4-1 to TRBJ2-3; D is possibly TRBD1 (5 bases). Germline values: CDR1 MGHRA, CDR2 YSYEKL. Trimming stripped 8 bases from V and 0 bases from J, with 6 bases between. The CDR3 totals 12 residues.

The chain is built from TRBV6-5 and TRBJ2-7, with 8 nucleotides matching TRBD2. V lost 7 bases to trimming and J lost 7 bases; unmatched junction nucleotides: 12. CDR1 and CDR2 from the germline V gene are MNHEY and SVGAGI. The CDR3 consists of 14 residues. Here the CDR3 reads CASKPASGLIEQYF. CDR3 coding DNA: TGTGCCAGCAAACCGGCTAGCGGGCTGATAGAGCAGTACTTC.

V usage is TRBV7-6 and J usage is TRBJ2-7; D is ambiguous. This CDR3 spans 15 amino acids. V lost 1 base to trimming and J lost 0 bases, with 10 bases between them. Looked up from germline, CDR1 is SGHVS and CDR2 is FNYEAQ. The CDR3 is CASSLGIGDSYEQYF. As DNA, the CDR3 is TGTGCCAGCAGCTTAGGGATCGGAGACTCCTACGAGCAGTACTTC. The entire variable domain, with the rest obtained from reference TRBV7-6 and TRBJ2-7, is as follows: GAGVSQSPRYKVTKRGQDVALRCDPISGHVSLYWYRQALGQGPEFLTYFNYEAQQDKSGLPNDRFSAERPEGSISTLTIQRTEQRDSAMYRCASSLGIGDSYEQYFGPGTRLTVT.

The CDR3 region has the DNA TGTGCCAGCAGTGAAGTTGGACAGGGGGTTCCCAACTACGAGCAGTACTTC. As protein: CASSEVGQGVPNYEQYF. The J gene is TRBJ2-7, the V gene TRBV25-1, with TRBD1 identical over 10 bases. Germline V CDR1 and CDR2: MGHDK, SYGVNS. The CDR3 length is 17 residues. Trimming removed 2 bases from V and 3 bases from J; junction bases left unmatched: 10.

This clone was recorded a few times. V and J are TRBV6-1 and TRBJ1-2; D is uncertain. CDR1 and CDR2 (germline): MNHNS, SASEGT. The CDR3 sequence is 15 residues long. Trimming cost V 8 bases and J 2 bases, with 18 bases left between them. The CDR3: CASFVAGIKNYGYTF. DNA of the CDR3: TGTGCCAGCTTTGTGGCGGGAATTAAGAACTATGGCTACACCTTC.

The gene calls are TRBV4-3 and TRBJ2-5, with D perhaps matching TRBD1 or TRBD2 (6 bases each). Per the germline V gene, CDR1 is LGHNA and CDR2 is YSLEER. V was pared by 3 bases and J by 4 bases, with 15 bases between. The CDR3 runs 15 residues. CDR3 coding DNA: TGCGCCAGCAGCCACTTAGCGAGGGGGGCAGAGACCCAGTACTTC. It codes for CASSHLARGAETQYF.

The rearrangement uses TRBV7-9 and TRBJ2-3; TRBD2 matches at 7 bases. CDR1 SEHNR and CDR2 FQNEAQ come from the germline V gene (reference sequence). CDR3 length: 18 amino acids. Trimming at V came to 1 base and at J to 3 bases, leaving 13 bases not matched to a gene. The CDR3 sequence is CASSLVVQRGLGTDTQYF. As DNA, the CDR3 is TGTGCCAGCAGCTTAGTAGTCCAGCGGGGCTTGGGGACAGATACGCAGTATTTT.

This clone was seen only once. The J gene is TRBJ1-2, the V gene TRBV4-1; maybe TRBD1 (6 bases). Germline CDR1 is MGHRA and CDR2 is YSYEKL. The CDR3 extends over 13 amino acids. Deletions cut 3 bases from V and 8 bases from J, with 13 bases between. CDR3 residues: CASSHNQGRGYTF. The CDR3 nucleotides read TGCGCCAGCAGCCATAATCAGGGGCGCGGCTACACCTTC.

The J gene is TRBJ2-5, the V gene TRBV30; either TRBD1 or TRBD2 may fit D (6 bases each). CDR3 length equals 14 residues. The ends were cut back, 8 bases at V and 2 bases at J, with 18 bases in the middle. Germline V gene data show CDR1 as GTSNPN and CDR2 as SVGIG (reference sequence). Here the CDR3 DNA reads TGTGCCCAGGAGCCCGGGGGCCAGCAAGAGACCCAGTACTTC. This gives the protein CAQEPGGQQETQYF.

The rearrangement uses TRBV7-2 and TRBJ1-2; possibly TRBD1 for D (5 bases). Germline V gene data show CDR1 as SGHTA and CDR2 as FQGNSA. The CDR3 runs to 14 residues. V gave up 3 bases and J gave up 4 bases, with 12 bases separating them. The CDR3: CASSLSGTVYGYTF. The CDR3, as DNA: TGTGCCAGCAGCTTGTCCGGGACGGTCTATGGCTACACCTTC.

The rearrangement links TRBV30 to TRBJ2-1; D perhaps matches TRBD1 (5 bases). Germline loops: CDR1 GTSNPN, CDR2 SVGIG (reference sequence). The CDR3 length is 15 residues. The V gene lost 6 bases and the J gene lost 7 bases, with 22 bases spanning the gap. DNA of the CDR3: TGTGCCTGCAAGAGGAGACAGAGGTCCCGGAATGAGCAGTTCTTC. Translation: CACKRRQRSRNEQFF. Complete variable domain (other parts from reference TRBV30 and TRBJ2-1): SQTIHQWPATLVQPVGSPLSLECTVEGTSNPNLYWYRQAAGRGLQLLFYSVGIGQISSEVPQNLSASRPQDRQFILSSKKLLLSDSGFYLCACKRRQRSRNEQFFGPGTRLTVL.

The rearrangement links TRBV7-6 to TRBJ1-5; the match to TRBD1 covers 10 bases. Germline lookup yields CDR1 SGHVS and CDR2 FNYEAQ. This CDR3 is 16 amino acids long. V lost 5 bases, J lost 2 bases, and 6 bases stayed unmatched. For the CDR3, the DNA is TGTGCCAGCAGCCCGGACAGGGGGGGCGGCAATCAGCCCCAGCATTTT. Residues: CASSPDRGGGNQPQHF.